This T cell receptor (beta chain) came from a study of CD8+ T cells in alopecia areata. Once RNA had been extracted, it was reverse transcribed into cDNA to act as the sequencing template. The data were produced by immunoSEQ multiplex PCR, yet TCRdb's version contains in-frame clones alone and is incomplete. Among 65,000 to 95,000 clones listed, 45% to 60% were seen once. Germline CDR1 is MNHEY and CDR2 is SMNVEV (reference sequence). The CDR3 is 13 residues long. The germline V and J ends were trimmed by 11 bases and 0 bases, with 13 bases remaining between them. Using a FACSAria, the CD4+ and CD8+ T cells were sorted from the PBMCs. Turning to this clone: Antigen specificity is unknown.

General study points: Affected scalp, especially in alopecia totalis/universalis, had a higher clonality than normal scalp did. It was less clear whether patients shared TCRs than it was in mice, possibly because of HLA. Normal skin's resident alphabeta T cells are sequenced alongside lesional scalp T cells.

The source material was NKG2D-high CD8+ T cells sorted from blood. The rearrangement uses TRBV27 and TRBJ1-1, with unresolved D. This TCR was sampled from a human donor with alopecia areata. The CDR3 bases are TGTGCCGCGATGGCGGCGATGAACACTGAAGCTTTCTTT. This gives the protein CAAMAAMNTEAFF.